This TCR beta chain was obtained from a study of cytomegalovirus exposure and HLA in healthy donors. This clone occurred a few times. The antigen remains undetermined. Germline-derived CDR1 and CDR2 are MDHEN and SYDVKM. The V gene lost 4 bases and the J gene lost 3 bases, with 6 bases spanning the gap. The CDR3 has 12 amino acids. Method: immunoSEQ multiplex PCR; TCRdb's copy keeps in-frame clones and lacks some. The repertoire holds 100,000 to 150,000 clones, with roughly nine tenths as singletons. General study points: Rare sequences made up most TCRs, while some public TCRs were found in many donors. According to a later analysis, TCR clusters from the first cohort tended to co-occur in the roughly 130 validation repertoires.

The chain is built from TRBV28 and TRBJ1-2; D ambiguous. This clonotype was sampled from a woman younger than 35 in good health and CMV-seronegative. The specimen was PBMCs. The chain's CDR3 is CASSWGDYGYTF. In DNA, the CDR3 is TGTGCCAGCAGTTGGGGAGACTATGGCTACACCTTC.